This is a list of T cell receptor beta chains from one sample in a study of blood T cell repertoires in COVID-19. Clones were read by immunoSEQ multiplex PCR, and TCRdb kept only the in-frame ones, dropping some. The sample gives some 70,000 clones, approximately 86% of which show up once; 1.4% is in the top ten. The specimen sequenced was peripheral blood. The source is a woman aged 55-70 years with acute or convalescent COVID-19. Both conserved end residues are part of each CDR3. A D gene is named only where the DNA matches it firmly. Size is omitted from some rows. Given values are once, few, many or a class for expanded clones.

V	D	size	J	CDR3	DNA
TRBV18	TRBD1	once	TRBJ1-1	CASSPDRGTEAFF	TGTGCCAGCTCACCAGACAGGGGCACTGAAGCTTTCTTT
TRBV6-2/TRBV6-3	.	few	TRBJ1-1	CASSFMGRLMDTEAFF	TGTGCCAGCAGTTTCATGGGGCGCTTAATGGACACTGAAGCTTTCTTT
TRBV5-1	.	.	TRBJ1-1	CASREGRGNTEAFF	TGCGCCAGCCGCGAGGGGAGGGGAAACACTGAAGCTTTCTTT
TRBV19	TRBD1	.	TRBJ1-5	CASSLTGLNQPQHF	TGTGCCAGTAGTTTGACAGGGCTGAATCAGCCCCAGCATTTT
TRBV29-1	.	.	TRBJ1-6	CSVEDWVIGGEDNSPLHF	TGCAGCGTTGAAGATTGGGTGATTGGAGGGGAAGATAATTCACCCCTCCACTTT
TRBV18	TRBD2	.	TRBJ2-5	CASSPHPPASGREETQYF	TGTGCCAGCTCACCACACCCCCCGGCTAGCGGTCGGGAAGAGACCCAGTACTTC
TRBV12-5	TRBD2	.	TRBJ2-3	CASGRLRGLAGGTDTQYF	TGTGCTAGTGGCAGACTTCGCGGACTAGCGGGAGGGACAGATACGCAGTATTTT
TRBV5-4	.	.	TRBJ1-3	CASSARGSGNTIYF	TGTGCCAGCAGCGCCAGGGGTTCTGGAAACACCATATATTTT
TRBV18	.	.	TRBJ1-1	CASSPSRERNTEAFF	TGTGCCAGCTCACCATCCAGGGAAAGGAACACTGAAGCTTTCTTT
TRBV7-8	TRBD1	.	TRBJ1-2	CASSPDRGNYGYTF	TGTGCCAGCAGCCCGGACAGGGGGAACTATGGCTACACCTTC
TRBV6-5	.	.	TRBJ1-5	CASSYQSNSNQPQHF	TGTGCCAGCAGTTACCAGTCAAATAGCAATCAGCCCCAGCATTTT
TRBV4-1	TRBD1	.	TRBJ1-5	CASSPRGQQNQPQHF	TGCGCCAGCAGCCCCCGGGGACAGCAGAATCAGCCCCAGCATTTT
TRBV3-1/TRBV3-2	.	.	TRBJ1-1	CASSPAGGVPNTEAFF	TGTGCCAGCAGCCCCGCAGGAGGGGTCCCTAACACTGAAGCTTTCTTT
TRBV7-2	.	.	TRBJ1-5	CASSIWTSNQPQHF	TGTGCCAGCAGCATATGGACAAGTAATCAGCCCCAGCATTTT
TRBV14	.	.	TRBJ2-5	CASSQDLRGGYETQYF	TGTGCCAGCAGCCAAGACTTGCGGGGAGGCTATGAGACCCAGTACTTC
TRBV9	.	.	TRBJ2-3	CASSVESSSGTDTQYF	TGTGCCAGCAGCGTAGAGAGTAGCTCTGGCACAGATACGCAGTATTTT
TRBV7-8	TRBD1	.	TRBJ1-4	CASSLAAGGAANEKLFF	TGTGCCAGCAGCTTAGCGGCAGGGGGCGCGGCTAATGAAAAACTGTTTTTT
TRBV2	TRBD1	.	TRBJ1-2	CASSGTGNYGYTF	TGTGCCAGCTCCGGGACAGGGAACTATGGCTACACCTTC
TRBV5-8	.	.	TRBJ2-7	CASSFGGTVSSYEQYF	TGTGCCAGCAGTTTCGGAGGGACCGTGAGCTCCTACGAGCAGTACTTC
TRBV19	TRBD1	.	TRBJ1-2	CACGQGDKYNGYTF	TGTGCCTGCGGACAGGGGGATAAGTACAATGGCTACACCTTC
TRBV28	TRBD1	few	TRBJ1-2	CASSPSGQLFNYGYTF	TGTGCCAGCAGTCCTTCGGGACAGCTTTTTAACTATGGCTACACCTTC
TRBV29-1	TRBD1	.	TRBJ1-1	CSVIDRGKNTEAFF	TGCAGCGTTATAGACAGGGGTAAGAACACTGAAGCTTTCTTT
TRBV6-1	.	few	TRBJ1-2	CASSEAGGSVYGYTF	TGTGCCAGCAGTGAAGCAGGTGGTAGCGTGTATGGCTACACCTTC
TRBV28	.	once	TRBJ1-6	CASSLAVDSPLHF	TGTGCCAGCAGTTTAGCGGTCGATTCACCCCTCCACTTT
TRBV28	.	.	TRBJ1-6	CASSLGDINSPLHF	TGTGCCAGCAGTTTGGGGGACATTAATTCACCCCTCCACTTT
TRBV7-9	TRBD2	.	TRBJ2-3	CASSLTSGSHTQYF	TGTGCCAGCAGCTTGACTAGCGGGAGCCATACGCAGTATTTT
TRBV5-8	.	.	TRBJ1-5	CASSFLDRGQPQHF	TGTGCCAGCAGCTTTTTGGACAGAGGGCAGCCCCAGCATTTT
TRBV21-1	.	.	TRBJ2-1	CASSKEDGTSGATPKKYNEQFF	TGTGCCAGCAGCAAAGAGGATGGAACTAGCGGGGCGACGCCAAAAAAATACAATGAGCAGTTCTTC
TRBV27	.	few	TRBJ1-1	CASSSDRNTEAFF	TGTGCCAGCAGTTCGGACAGGAACACTGAAGCTTTCTTT
TRBV5-6	.	few	TRBJ1-5	CASSIMHGIHQPQHF	TGTGCCAGCAGCATCATGCACGGGATTCATCAGCCCCAGCATTTT
TRBV21-1	.	.	TRBJ2-7	CASIINSYEQYF	TGTGCCAGCATAATAAACAGCTACGAGCAGTACTTC
TRBV7-9	.	.	TRBJ2-3	CASSLVSGSTDTQYF	TGTGCCAGCAGCTTAGTTTCGGGGAGCACAGATACGCAGTATTTT
TRBV20-1	.	.	TRBJ1-2	CSASGGDGYTF	TGCAGTGCTAGTGGGGGGGATGGCTACACCTTC
TRBV5-1	.	.	TRBJ1-5	CASSISGIPNQPQHF	TGCGCCAGCAGCATATCGGGGATCCCAAATCAGCCCCAGCATTTT
TRBV5-1	.	once	TRBJ1-1	CASSFEGQGNTEAFF	TGCGCCAGCAGCTTCGAAGGGCAGGGGAACACTGAAGCTTTCTTT
TRBV11-3	.	.	TRBJ2-3	CASSLHSTSTDTQYF	TGTGCCAGCAGCTTACACAGCACGAGCACAGATACGCAGTATTTT
TRBV6-5	TRBD1	.	TRBJ2-6	CASFSGGSGANVLTF	TGTGCCAGCTTTTCAGGGGGTTCTGGGGCCAACGTCCTGACTTTC
TRBV2	TRBD1	once	TRBJ1-6	CASSAAGTGFSPLHF	TGTGCCAGCAGCGCCGCGGGGACAGGGTTTTCACCCCTCCACTTT
TRBV6-6	.	.	TRBJ1-4	CASINQGTNEKLFF	TGTGCCAGCATCAACCAGGGAACTAATGAAAAACTGTTTTTT
TRBV5-1	.	few	TRBJ1-2	CASSDNSGEGYTF	TGCGCCAGCAGCGATAATTCAGGGGAAGGCTACACCTTC
TRBV18	TRBD2	few	TRBJ2-1	CASSSTSGRSYNEQFF	TGTGCCAGCTCGTCCACTAGCGGGAGGTCCTACAATGAGCAGTTCTTC
TRBV4-1	TRBD1	.	TRBJ2-7	CASSQEKGQGRGEQYF	TGCGCCAGCAGCCAAGAGAAAGGACAGGGGCGTGGGGAGCAGTACTTC
TRBV3-1/TRBV3-2	TRBD1	.	TRBJ1-6	CASSHRTGVESPLHF	TGTGCCAGCAGCCACAGGACAGGGGTTGAGTCACCCCTCCACTTT